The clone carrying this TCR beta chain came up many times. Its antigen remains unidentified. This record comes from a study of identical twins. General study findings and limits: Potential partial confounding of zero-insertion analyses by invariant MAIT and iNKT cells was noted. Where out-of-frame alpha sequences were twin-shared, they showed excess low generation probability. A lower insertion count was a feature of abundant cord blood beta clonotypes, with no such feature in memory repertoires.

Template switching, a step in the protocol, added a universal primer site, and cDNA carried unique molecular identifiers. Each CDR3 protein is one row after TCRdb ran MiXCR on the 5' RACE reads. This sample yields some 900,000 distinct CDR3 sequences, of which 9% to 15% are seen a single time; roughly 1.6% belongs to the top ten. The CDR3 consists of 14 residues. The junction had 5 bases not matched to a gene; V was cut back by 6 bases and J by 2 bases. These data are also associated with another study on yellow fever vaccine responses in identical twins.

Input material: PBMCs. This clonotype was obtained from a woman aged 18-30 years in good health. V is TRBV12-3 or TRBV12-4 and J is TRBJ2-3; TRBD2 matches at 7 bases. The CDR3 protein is CASRFSGYTDTQYF. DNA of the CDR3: TGTGCCAGCAGGTTTAGCGGGTACACAGATACGCAGTATTTT.